Each of the 31 T cell receptor beta chains below was sequenced from the same sample in a study of beta chain features in type 1 diabetes. The study's findings and limits: The study found moderately but significantly shorter TCRB CDR3s in all four CD4+ subsets of Type 1 diabetes patients.

Every bit of the isolated RNA underwent reverse transcription, so sequencing read expressed TCRB transcripts. Profiled with immunoSEQ multiplex PCR; TCRdb holds only in-frame clones, not every one. The sample contains 600,000 to 750,000 clones, approximately 13% of which appear only once. These receptors have no identified antigens. The sequenced material came from naive CD4+ T cells from blood. The source is a man aged 25 to 40 with type 1 diabetes.

Concerning this clone itself: This CDR3 is also generated by other DNA sequences in the sample. This chain links TRBV7-2 with TRBJ2-3, with 10 nucleotides matching TRBD2. CDR1 and CDR2 (germline): SGHTA, FQGNSA. V shed 6 bases, J shed 0 bases, and the junction held 0 bases outside the gene matches. The CDR3 loop spans 14 amino acids. CDR3 DNA sequence: TGTGCCAGCAGTAGCGGGGGGAGCACAGATACGCAGTATTTT. As protein: CASSSGGSTDTQYF.

Here the CDR3 DNA reads TGTGCCAGCAGCGTAGGCGGGGAGGCCTACAATGAGCAGTTCTTC. Encoded protein: CASSVGGEAYNEQFF. The gene calls are TRBV9 and TRBJ2-1; D might be TRBD2 (6 bases). CDR1 is SGDLS and CDR2 is YYNGEE in the germline V gene. The CDR3 totals 15 residues. V dropped 0 bases and J dropped 2 bases, with 9 bases sitting between them.

A few counts support this clone. V and J are TRBV7-2 and TRBJ2-7; maybe TRBD1 (6 bases). Trimming left V 1 base short and J 2 bases short, with 12 bases between. The CDR3 contains 15 residues. The germline V gene encodes CDR1 SGHTA and CDR2 FQGNSA. The DNA of the CDR3 is TGTGCCAGCAGCTTAGGGTGGGGGCCAACCTACGAGCAGTACTTC. It is translated as CASSLGWGPTYEQYF. Looking up the rest from reference TRBV7-2 and TRBJ2-7 gives the full variable domain: GAGVSQSPSNKVTEKGKDVELRCDPISGHTALYWYRQSLGQGLEFLIYFQGNSAPDKSGLPSDRFSAERTGGSVSTLTIQRTQQEDSAVYLCASSLGWGPTYEQYFGPGTRLTVT.

The chain recombines TRBV30 with TRBJ2-3; 12 bases map to TRBD2. CDR3 length: 16 residues. Trimming took 0 bases from V and 2 from J; bases not matched to a gene: 3. Germline V gene data show CDR1 as GTSNPN and CDR2 as SVGIG (reference sequence). In DNA, the CDR3 is TGTGCCTGGAGTGTATCTAGCGGGGGGGCCACAGATACGCAGTATTTT. It encodes CAWSVSSGGATDTQYF.

This clone was counted only a few times. The chain joins TRBV5-1 to TRBJ1-5; D uncertain. From germline, CDR1 is SGHRS and CDR2 YFSETQ. With 2 bases removed from V and 0 bases from J, the gap between germline ends came to 9 bases. The CDR3 is 15 residues long. CDR3 amino acids: CASSFGTDSNQPQHF. The DNA of the CDR3 is TGCGCCAGCAGCTTCGGTACGGATAGCAATCAGCCCCAGCATTTT.

This clone was seen only a few times. Other DNA sequences in this specimen translate into the identical CDR3. This chain joins TRBV2 and TRBJ1-2; possible D gene TRBD1, 6 bases. The CDR3 contains 13 residues. Trimming left V 4 bases short and J 6 bases short, with 12 bases between. In germline, CDR1 is SNHLY, CDR2 FYNNEI. CDR3 loop: CASSVTGRDGYTF. The CDR3 DNA reads as TGTGCCAGCAGTGTAACAGGGAGAGATGGCTACACCTTC.

CDR3 bases: TGTGCCAGTAGTATAGATACGGGGCGGGGAGGCTACACCTTC. Its translation: CASSIDTGRGGYTF. The rearrangement links TRBV19 to TRBJ1-2, with D possibly TRBD1 on 5 matching bases. The CDR3 sequence is 14 residues long. From germline, CDR1 is LNHDA and CDR2 SQIVND (reference sequence). The ends were cut back, 0 bases at V and 8 bases at J, with 13 bases in the middle. The complete variable domain, with remaining parts taken from reference TRBV19 and TRBJ1-2, reads DGGITQSPKYLFRKEGQNVTLSCEQNLNHDAMYWYRQDPGQGLRLIYYSQIVNDFQKGDIAEGYSVSREKKESFPLTVTSAQKNPTAFYLCASSIDTGRGGYTFGSGTRLTVV.

The rearrangement links TRBV29-1 to TRBJ1-2, with 8 positions matching TRBD1. Germline V gene sequence: CDR1 SQVTM, CDR2 ANQGSEA. V lost 7 bases to trimming and J lost 4 bases; unmatched junction nucleotides: 5. This CDR3 comprises 12 residues. The CDR3 spells CSAADRGYGYTF. The CDR3 DNA is TGCAGCGCCGCAGACAGGGGCTATGGCTACACCTTC.

The chain is built from TRBV7-2 and TRBJ2-3; D is unclear. V lost 4 bases and J lost 3, with 14 bases in between. Germline-derived CDR1 and CDR2 are SGHTA and FQGNSA. The CDR3 has 15 residues. The CDR3 DNA reads as TGTGCCAGCAGCTCCTACCCGGTAGGGACAGATACGCAGTATTTT. Protein sequence: CASSSYPVGTDTQYF.

J is TRBJ2-7 and V is TRBV11-2, with D possibly being TRBD1 (6 bases). Trimming cost V 5 bases and J 3 bases, with 14 bases left between them. The CDR3 consists of 14 residues. Germline V lookup: CDR1 SGHAT, CDR2 FQNNGV. The chain's CDR3 is CASSPVGRGYEQYF. As DNA, the CDR3 is TGTGCCAGCAGCCCGGTGGGCAGGGGCTACGAGCAGTACTTC.

The chain combines TRBV6-5 with TRBJ1-2; D gene unclear. The length of the CDR3 is 13 residues. Trimming took off 3 bases at V and 2 bases at J, with 7 bases between the two ends. Germline assignment: CDR1 MNHEY and CDR2 SVGAGI. The CDR3 DNA reads TGTGCCAGCAGTTATAGCTTCAACTATGGCTACACCTTC. Residues: CASSYSFNYGYTF.

This clone was detected only a few times. The chain uses TRBV5-1 and TRBJ2-5; D is possibly TRBD1 (5 bases). The V end was cut by 4 bases, the J end by 3 bases, with 13 bases between. Germline CDR1 SGHRS, CDR2 YFSETQ. The CDR3 consists of 14 residues. As DNA, the CDR3 is TGCGCCAGCAGCATACTACAGGCTGAAGAGACCCAGTACTTC. It codes for CASSILQAEETQYF.

The chain is built from TRBV4-3 and TRBJ1-2; 7 nucleotides agree with TRBD1. The germline CDR1 and CDR2 sequences are LGHNA and YSLEER. This CDR3 contains 15 residues. V dropped 1 base and J dropped 6; count of bases not matched to a gene: 8. The chain's CDR3 is CASSQARQGLDGYTF. CDR3 nucleotides: TGCGCCAGCAGCCAAGCACGACAGGGTCTAGATGGCTACACCTTC.

The chain combines TRBV23-1 with TRBJ1-3, with 7 bases fitting TRBD1. TRBV23-1 is an open reading frame whose function is uncertain. J was trimmed by 1 base and V by 2 bases; bases with no gene match: 11. The CDR3 is made up of 18 amino acids. The CDR3 region is CASSQGRAQGVSGNTIYF. The CDR3 nucleotides read TGCGCCAGCAGTCAAGGAAGAGCCCAGGGGGTATCTGGAAACACCATATATTTT.

This clone was observed a few times. The genes are TRBV5-1 and TRBJ2-3; D is undetermined. The CDR3 is 14 residues long. Germline CDR1 reads SGHRS; CDR2 reads YFSETQ. V lost 1 base to trimming and J lost 2 bases, with 8 bases between them. DNA of the CDR3: TGCGCCAGCAGCTTGTCTCCCTCCACAGATACGCAGTATTTT. Protein: CASSLSPSTDTQYF.

This clone showed up just a few times. The V gene is TRBV10-3, the J gene TRBJ1-2, with a weak D call TRBD1 (6 bases). Germline CDR1 reads ENHRY; CDR2 reads SYGVKD. V was shortened by 5 bases and J by 4 bases, with 14 bases between the two germline ends. The CDR3 consists of 14 residues. CDR3 sequence (DNA): TGTGCCATCAGTCGACAGGATCTCGCCTATGGCTACACCTTC. Protein: CAISRQDLAYGYTF.

V and J are TRBV9 and TRBJ2-1, with D possibly matching TRBD2 (6 bases). The germline V gene encodes CDR1 SGDLS and CDR2 YYNGEE. V lost 2 bases to trimming and J lost 8 bases, with 17 bases between them. The CDR3 runs 15 residues. CDR3 loop: CASSVGGGDGDEQFF. The CDR3 nucleotides read TGTGCCAGCAGCGTCGGGGGAGGAGACGGCGATGAGCAGTTCTTC.

This clone was seen a few times. This chain links TRBV4-1 with TRBJ2-7; the match to TRBD1 covers 9 bases. V lost 1 base and J lost 4; bases outside the gene matches: 5. CDR1 and CDR2 from the germline V gene are MGHRA and YSYEKL. This CDR3 has 15 amino acids. This CDR3 is CASSQGQGGVYEQYF. The CDR3 DNA follows: TGCGCCAGCAGCCAAGGACAGGGGGGCGTTTACGAGCAGTACTTC.

This clone was detected a few times. The chain joins TRBV4-2 to TRBJ2-7; D not resolved. The CDR3 sequence is 13 residues long. CDR1 and CDR2 (germline): LGHNA, YNFKEQ. V lost 0 bases to trimming and J lost 9 bases, with 12 bases between them. CDR3 DNA: TGTGCCAGCAGCCAAGACGGCAGGTCAGGGCAGTACTTC. This gives the protein CASSQDGRSGQYF.

V usage is TRBV29-1 and J usage is TRBJ1-2, with 8 bases lining up with TRBD1. The V gene's germline CDR1 is SQVTM and CDR2 ANQGSEA. Germline trimming cut 8 bases from V and 4 bases from J; bases unmatched to any gene: 6. CDR3 length: 12 amino acids. The chain's CDR3 is CSFGQGGYGYTF. The CDR3, as DNA: TGCAGCTTTGGACAGGGAGGCTATGGCTACACCTTC.

The sample holds a few counts of this clone. The chain uses TRBV29-1 and TRBJ2-5, with TRBD1 matching over 7 bases. This CDR3 region has 13 residues. V gave up 4 bases and J gave up 5 bases; unmatched junction bases: 7. Germline V CDR1 and CDR2: SQVTM, ANQGSEA. CDR3 region: CSVAKGAGETQYF. CDR3 DNA sequence: TGCAGCGTTGCAAAGGGGGCCGGGGAGACCCAGTACTTC.

This clone was detected a few times. V is TRBV9 and J is TRBJ1-3, with a possible D match to TRBD1 (5 bases). Germline V gives CDR1 SGDLS, CDR2 YYNGEE. CDR3 size: 15 residues. V was cut by 2 bases and J by 0 bases, with 9 bases left in between. In DNA form, the CDR3 reads TGTGCCAGCAGCGTCGGGGACCTCTCTGGAAACACCATATATTTT. Its protein is CASSVGDLSGNTIYF.

The V and J genes are TRBV18 and TRBJ2-3; 10 positions match TRBD2. The germline CDR1 and CDR2 sequences are KGHSH and LQKENI. J was trimmed by 4 bases and V by 1 base; bases with no gene match: 5. The CDR3 is 16 amino acids. Here the CDR3 reads CASSPLAGGRADTQYF. DNA of the CDR3: TGTGCCAGCTCACCACTAGCGGGGGGCCGCGCAGATACGCAGTATTTT.

The V call is TRBV6-1, the J call TRBJ1-1; no clear D gene. The CDR3 contains 11 residues. Deletions cut 7 bases from V and 0 bases from J, with 3 bases between. Per germline, CDR1 MNHNS and CDR2 SASEGT. DNA of the CDR3: TGTGCCAGCACGATGAACACTGAAGCTTTCTTT. It translates to CASTMNTEAFF.

The sample holds a few counts of this clone. The same CDR3 can be traced to other DNA sequences in this sample. The rearrangement links TRBV5-1 to TRBJ1-6, with 7 nucleotides matching TRBD1. Germline CDR1 SGHRS, CDR2 YFSETQ. The V gene end was trimmed by 4 bases and the J gene end by 5 bases; junction bases not matched to a gene: 3. The CDR3 totals 14 residues. The DNA of the CDR3 is TGCGCCAGCAGCCCAGGGACAGATAATTCACCCCTCCACTTT. It encodes CASSPGTDNSPLHF.

The chain carries TRBV7-2 and TRBJ1-2; 7 bases map to TRBD1. The V and J ends lost 5 bases and 5 bases, in that order; junction bases with no gene match: 11. The CDR3 runs to 15 residues. Per germline, CDR1 SGHTA and CDR2 FQGNSA. The CDR3 DNA reads TGTGCCAGCAGCATTAACCGGGACAGTTTATATGGCTACACCTTC. Translating it yields CASSINRDSLYGYTF.

This chain joins TRBV29-1 and TRBJ1-5, with D unresolved. V was shortened by 6 bases and J by 2 bases, with 8 bases between the two germline ends. Germline loops: CDR1 SQVTM, CDR2 ANQGSEA. The CDR3 spans 12 residues. The CDR3 region is CSVKFGNQPQHF. In nucleotides, the CDR3 is TGCAGCGTCAAGTTCGGCAATCAGCCCCAGCATTTT. The full variable domain, completed using reference TRBV29-1 and TRBJ1-5, is SAVISQKPSRDICQRGTSLTIQCQVDSQVTMMFWYRQQPGQSLTLIATANQGSEATYESGFVIDKFPISRPNLTFSTLTVSNMSPEDSSIYLCSVKFGNQPQHFGDGTRLSIL.

This chain links TRBV2 with TRBJ1-1; 7 nucleotides align to TRBD1. CDR3 size: 14 residues. Germline V gene sequence: CDR1 SNHLY, CDR2 FYNNEI. V gave up 6 bases and J gave up 2 bases; unmatched junction bases: 6. The CDR3 is CASRNRQGNTEAFF. DNA for the CDR3: TGTGCCAGCAGGAATAGACAGGGTAACACTGAAGCTTTCTTT.

V usage is TRBV7-2 and J usage is TRBJ1-5; D not resolved. There are 16 residues in the CDR3. CDR1 and CDR2 (germline): SGHTA, FQGNSA. Trimming took off 5 bases at V and 1 base at J, with 15 bases between the two ends. The CDR3 DNA reads TGTGCCAGCAGCCCCTTCGGTCGAGGGAGCAATCAGCCCCAGCATTTT. It specifies CASSPFGRGSNQPQHF.

The table lists this clone with a few counts. The chain uses TRBV4-1 and TRBJ1-6; TRBD1 is a possible D gene (5 bases). The CDR3 extends over 16 amino acids. Trimming took 0 bases from V and 10 from J, leaving 16 bases between them. Germline loops: CDR1 MGHRA, CDR2 YSYEKL. CDR3 sequence reads: CASSQEGRGLGSPLHF. DNA for the CDR3: TGCGCCAGCAGCCAAGAAGGAAGGGGACTGGGATCACCCCTCCACTTT.

This clone was found a few times. The genes are TRBV20-1 and TRBJ2-7; a possible D gene is TRBD1 (6 bases). This CDR3 comprises 11 residues. Germline V lookup: CDR1 DFQATT, CDR2 SNEGSKA (reference sequence). The V and J ends lost 7 bases and 3 bases respectively, with 10 bases between them. This CDR3 is CSGTDLYEQYF. DNA of the CDR3: TGCAGTGGGACAGACCTCTACGAGCAGTACTTC.